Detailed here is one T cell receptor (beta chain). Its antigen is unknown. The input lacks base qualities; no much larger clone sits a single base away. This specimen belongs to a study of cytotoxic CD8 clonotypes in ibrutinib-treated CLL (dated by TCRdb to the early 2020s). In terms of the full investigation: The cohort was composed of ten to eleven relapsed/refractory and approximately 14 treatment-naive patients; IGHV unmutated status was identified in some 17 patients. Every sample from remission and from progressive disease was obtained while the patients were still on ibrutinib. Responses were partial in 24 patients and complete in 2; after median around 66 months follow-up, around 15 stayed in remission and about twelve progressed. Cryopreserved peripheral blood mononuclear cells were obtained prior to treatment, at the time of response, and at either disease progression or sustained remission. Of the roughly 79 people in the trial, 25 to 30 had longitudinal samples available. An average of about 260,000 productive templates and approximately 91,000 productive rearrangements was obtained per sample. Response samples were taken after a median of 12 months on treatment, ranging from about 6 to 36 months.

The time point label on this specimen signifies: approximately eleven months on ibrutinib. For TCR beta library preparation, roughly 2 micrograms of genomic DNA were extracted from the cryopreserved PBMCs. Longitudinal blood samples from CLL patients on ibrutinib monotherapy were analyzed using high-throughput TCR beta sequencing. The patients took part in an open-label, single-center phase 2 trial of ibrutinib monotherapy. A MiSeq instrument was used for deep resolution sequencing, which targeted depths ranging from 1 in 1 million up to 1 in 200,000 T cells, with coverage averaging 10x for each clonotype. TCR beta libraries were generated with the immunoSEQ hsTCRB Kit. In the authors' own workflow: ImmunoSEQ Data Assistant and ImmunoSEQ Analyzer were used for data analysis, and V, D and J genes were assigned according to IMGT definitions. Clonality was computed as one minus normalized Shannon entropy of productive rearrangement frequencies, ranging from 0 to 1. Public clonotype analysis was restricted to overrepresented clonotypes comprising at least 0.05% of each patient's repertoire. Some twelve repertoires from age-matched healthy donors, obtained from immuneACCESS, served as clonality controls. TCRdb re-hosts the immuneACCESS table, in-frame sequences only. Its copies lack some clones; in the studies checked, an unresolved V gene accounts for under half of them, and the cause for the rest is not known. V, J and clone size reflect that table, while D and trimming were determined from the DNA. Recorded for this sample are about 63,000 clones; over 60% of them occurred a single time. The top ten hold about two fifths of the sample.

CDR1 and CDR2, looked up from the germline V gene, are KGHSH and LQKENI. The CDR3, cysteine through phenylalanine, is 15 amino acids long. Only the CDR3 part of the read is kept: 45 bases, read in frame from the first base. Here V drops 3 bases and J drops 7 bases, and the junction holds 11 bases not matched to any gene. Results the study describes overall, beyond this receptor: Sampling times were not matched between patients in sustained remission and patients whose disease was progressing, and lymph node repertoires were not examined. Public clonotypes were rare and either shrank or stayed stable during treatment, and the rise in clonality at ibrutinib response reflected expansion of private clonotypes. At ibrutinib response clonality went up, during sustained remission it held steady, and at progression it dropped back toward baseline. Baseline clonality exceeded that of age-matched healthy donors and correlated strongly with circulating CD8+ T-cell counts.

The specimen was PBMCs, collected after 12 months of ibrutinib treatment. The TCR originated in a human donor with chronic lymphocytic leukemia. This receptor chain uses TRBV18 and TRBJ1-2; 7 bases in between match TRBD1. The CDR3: CASSPGQTGDGGYTF. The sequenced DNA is TGTGCCAGCTCACCGGGTCAAACAGGGGACGGTGGCTACACCTTC.